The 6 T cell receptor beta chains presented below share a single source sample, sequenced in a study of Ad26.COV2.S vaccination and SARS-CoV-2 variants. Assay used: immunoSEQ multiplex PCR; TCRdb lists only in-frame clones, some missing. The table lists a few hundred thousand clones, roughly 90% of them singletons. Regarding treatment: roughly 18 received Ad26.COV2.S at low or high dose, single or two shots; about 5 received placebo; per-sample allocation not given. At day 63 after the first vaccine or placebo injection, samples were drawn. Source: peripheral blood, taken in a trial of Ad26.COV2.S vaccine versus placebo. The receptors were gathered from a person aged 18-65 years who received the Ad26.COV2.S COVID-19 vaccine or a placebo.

The CDR3 bases are TGCGCCAGCGCGGGCCATCTGAACACCGGGGAGCTGTTTTTT. Residues: CASAGHLNTGELFF. The chain combines TRBV5-1 with TRBJ2-2; a weak D match, TRBD2 (5 bases). V dropped 7 bases and J dropped 1 base, with 11 bases sitting between them. Germline CDR1 is SGHRS and CDR2 is YFSETQ. The CDR3 is 14 amino acids.

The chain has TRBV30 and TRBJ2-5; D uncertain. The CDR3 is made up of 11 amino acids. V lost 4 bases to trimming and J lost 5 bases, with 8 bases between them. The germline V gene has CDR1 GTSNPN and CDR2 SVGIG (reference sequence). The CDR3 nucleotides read TGTGCCTGGAAATATATCGAGACCCAGTACTTC. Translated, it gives CAWKYIETQYF.

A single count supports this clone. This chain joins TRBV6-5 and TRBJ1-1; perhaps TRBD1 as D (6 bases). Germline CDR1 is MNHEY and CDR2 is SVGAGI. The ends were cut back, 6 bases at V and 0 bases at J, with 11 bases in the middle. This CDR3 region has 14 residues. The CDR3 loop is CASRRQEMNTEAFF. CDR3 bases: TGTGCCAGCAGAAGACAGGAGATGAACACTGAAGCTTTCTTT.

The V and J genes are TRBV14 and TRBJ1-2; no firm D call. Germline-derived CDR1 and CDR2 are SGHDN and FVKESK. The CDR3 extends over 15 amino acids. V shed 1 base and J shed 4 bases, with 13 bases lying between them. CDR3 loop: CASSQAGREFYGYTF. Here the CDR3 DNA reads TGTGCCAGCAGCCAAGCGGGGAGGGAGTTCTATGGCTACACCTTC.

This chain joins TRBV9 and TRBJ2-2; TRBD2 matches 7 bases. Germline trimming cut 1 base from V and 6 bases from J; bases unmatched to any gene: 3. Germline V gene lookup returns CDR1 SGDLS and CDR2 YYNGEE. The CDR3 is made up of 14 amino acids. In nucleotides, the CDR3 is TGTGCCAGCAGCGTACAACTAGCGCCCGGGGAGCTGTTTTTT. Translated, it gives CASSVQLAPGELFF.

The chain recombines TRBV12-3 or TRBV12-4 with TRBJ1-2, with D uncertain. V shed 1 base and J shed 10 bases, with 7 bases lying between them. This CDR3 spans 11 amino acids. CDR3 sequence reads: CASSLGGDYTF. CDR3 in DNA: TGTGCCAGCAGTTTAGGGGGAGACTACACCTTC.